The 21 T cell receptor beta chains listed next were all sequenced from one sample in a study of CD8 T cells in ankylosing spondylitis. MiXCR, run by TCRdb on the 5' RACE reads, gives a single entry per CDR3 protein. In the table there are about 120,000 distinct CDR3 sequences, roughly an eighth of which are singletons. Sequenced material: blood, either unsorted or a sorted T cell fraction (not recorded which). The receptors derive from a female donor with ankylosing spondylitis or in good health (not recorded which).

The V and J genes are TRBV5-6 and TRBJ2-2; D unclear. Germline CDR1 is SGHDT and CDR2 is YYEEEE. This CDR3 is 15 amino acids long. V lost 2 bases, J lost 3 bases, and 11 bases lay in between. CDR3 residues: CASSFGAEDTGELFF. CDR3 DNA sequence: TGTGCCAGCAGCTTCGGTGCAGAGGACACCGGGGAGCTGTTTTTT.

This clonotype was detected only a few times. The rearrangement links TRBV11-3 to TRBJ2-2; D gene uncertain. Germline V gene sequence: CDR1 SGHNT, CDR2 YENEEA. Trimming removed 4 bases from V and 6 bases from J, with 15 bases in between. The CDR3 length is 15 residues. The CDR3 loop is CASSSRTSGSGELFF. The CDR3 DNA follows: TGTGCCAGCAGCTCGAGAACTTCTGGGTCCGGGGAGCTGTTTTTT.

The table lists this clonotype with a few counts. The V gene is TRBV5-1, the J gene TRBJ1-4, with 8 bases identical to TRBD1. This CDR3 spans 16 amino acids. Per germline, CDR1 SGHRS and CDR2 YFSETQ. J lost 3 bases, V lost 0 bases, and 4 bases had no gene match. The CDR3 region is CASSLDQGASNEKLFF. The CDR3, as DNA: TGCGCCAGCAGCTTGGATCAGGGGGCGTCTAATGAAAAACTGTTTTTT.

This clonotype occurred many times. The gene calls are TRBV20-1 and TRBJ2-3; D is unresolved. The CDR3 totals 12 residues. Germline CDR1 is DFQATT and CDR2 is SNEGSKA (reference sequence). The V and J ends lost 6 bases and 1 base respectively, with 8 bases between them. The CDR3 nucleotides are TGCAGTGCCTATTTTGGCACAGATACGCAGTATTTT. Translated: CSAYFGTDTQYF.

The V and J genes are TRBV18 and TRBJ2-3; D uncertain. In germline, CDR1 is KGHSH, CDR2 LQKENI. The germline V and J ends were trimmed by 0 bases and 4 bases, with 8 bases remaining between them. CDR3 length: 14 amino acids. CDR3 DNA sequence: TGTGCCAGCTCACCACCGCGACCCGCAGATACGCAGTATTTT. This sequence encodes CASSPPRPADTQYF.

The gene calls are TRBV10-3 and TRBJ1-2; D call uncertain. The CDR3 runs to 14 residues. V was pared by 2 bases and J by 6 bases, with 13 bases between. The germline gives CDR1 ENHRY, CDR2 SYGVKD. CDR3 DNA sequence: TGTGCCATCAGTGAGGGCACCTTGATGGATGGCTACACCTTC. Its protein product is CAISEGTLMDGYTF.

Within the sample, this clonotype is medium-sized (0.01 to 0.1%). The rearrangement links TRBV20-1 to TRBJ2-1; TRBD2 is a possible D gene (6 bases). Per the germline V gene, CDR1 is DFQATT and CDR2 is SNEGSKA (reference sequence). The CDR3 length is 13 residues. Trimming took 7 bases from V and 2 from J, leaving 12 bases between them. As DNA, the CDR3 is TGCAGTGTCACCCAGCGGGCCTACAATGAGCAGTTCTTC. It encodes CSVTQRAYNEQFF.

V and J are TRBV12-3 or TRBV12-4 and TRBJ2-7; D may correspond to TRBD1 or TRBD2 (7 bases each). The CDR3 is made up of 15 amino acids. The ends were cut back, 6 bases at V and 4 bases at J, with 19 bases in the middle. CDR3 sequence (DNA): TGTGCCAGCAGGCCAGGGGGGGGCATCGCGTACGAGCAGTACTTC. The encoded protein is CASRPGGGIAYEQYF.

This clonotype was observed many times. V usage is TRBV12-3 or TRBV12-4 and J usage is TRBJ1-2, with D unresolved. The CDR3 sequence is 12 residues long. V was pared by 1 base and J by 8 bases, with 8 bases between. The CDR3, as DNA: TGTGCCAGCAGTTTAGGGGTGTCCGGCTACACCTTC. The encoded protein is CASSLGVSGYTF.

The rearrangement joins TRBV6-1 to TRBJ2-3, with TRBD1 identical over 12 bases. The V gene end was trimmed by 6 bases and the J gene end by 1 base; junction bases not matched to a gene: 11. Germline CDR1 MNHNS, CDR2 SASEGT. CDR3 size: 18 residues. The CDR3 region has the DNA TGTGCCAGCAGGAAAGGGACAGGGGGCGCGTCGGGCACAGATACGCAGTATTTT. Its protein is CASRKGTGGASGTDTQYF.

V usage is TRBV5-1 and J usage is TRBJ2-3; D uncertain. Per the germline V gene, CDR1 is SGHRS and CDR2 is YFSETQ. V lost 0 bases, J lost 1 base, and 12 bases lay in between. This CDR3 has 16 residues. In nucleotides, the CDR3 is TGCGCCAGCAGCTTGGGCAGGCAAACCGGCACAGATACGCAGTATTTT. The encoded protein is CASSLGRQTGTDTQYF. The variable domain in full, completed from reference TRBV5-1 and TRBJ2-3, reads KAGVTQTPRYLIKTRGQQVTLSCSPISGHRSVSWYQQTPGQGLQFLFEYFSETQRNKGNFPGRFSGRQFSNSRSEMNVSTLELGDSALYLCASSLGRQTGTDTQYFGPGTRLTVL.

The chain is built from TRBV19 and TRBJ2-7; D is uncertain. Trimming stripped 4 bases from V and 6 bases from J, with 13 bases between. This CDR3 has 13 residues. Germline CDR1 LNHDA, CDR2 SQIVND (reference sequence). This CDR3 is CASSTPTGFEQYF. CDR3 coding DNA: TGTGCCAGTAGTACCCCTACCGGGTTCGAGCAGTACTTC.

This clonotype was counted between two and nine times. The gene calls are TRBV20-1 and TRBJ2-3, with 7 positions matching TRBD2. The CDR3 length is 13 residues. The V gene end was trimmed by 6 bases and the J gene end by 0 bases; junction bases not matched to a gene: 3. Germline CDR1 reads DFQATT; CDR2 reads SNEGSKA (reference sequence). CDR3 residues: CSAAGESTDTQYF. The CDR3 DNA is TGCAGTGCGGCGGGGGAGAGCACAGATACGCAGTATTTT.

This clonotype came up many times. This rearrangement joins TRBV18 to TRBJ2-5, with D perhaps matching TRBD1 (6 bases). This CDR3 comprises 17 residues. The V gene lost 6 bases and the J gene lost 1 base, with 21 bases spanning the gap. Germline CDR1 and CDR2: KGHSH and LQKENI. CDR3 region: CASSTLVLRTVQETQYF. DNA of the CDR3: TGTGCCAGCTCGACCCTCGTCTTACGGACAGTCCAAGAGACCCAGTACTTC.

This rearrangement joins TRBV28 to TRBJ2-2; unclear D gene. This CDR3 is 15 amino acids long. Between the trimmed V and J ends, which lost 3 bases and 2 bases, there was a span of 10 bases. Germline loops: CDR1 MDHEN, CDR2 SYDVKM. The CDR3 reads CASSFAAVNTGELFF. The DNA for the CDR3 is TGTGCCAGCAGTTTCGCGGCGGTTAACACCGGGGAGCTGTTTTTT.

The sample holds many counts of this clonotype. The rearrangement links TRBV27 to TRBJ2-7, with D perhaps matching TRBD2 (6 bases). The CDR3 has 16 residues. Trimming stripped 0 bases from V and 3 bases from J, with 15 bases between. Germline CDR1 reads MNHEY; CDR2 reads SMNVEV (reference sequence). The CDR3 bases are TGTGCCAGCAGTTTATCAGGACGGGAGTACGGCTACGAGCAGTACTTC. It is translated as CASSLSGREYGYEQYF.

This clonotype occurred many times. The rearrangement joins TRBV5-5 to TRBJ2-2; D is undetermined. Germline V gives CDR1 SGHKS, CDR2 YYEKEE (reference sequence). The V gene lost 2 bases and the J gene lost 2 bases, with 7 bases spanning the gap. This CDR3 has 14 amino acids. The CDR3: CASSFSVNTGELFF. The CDR3 DNA reads as TGTGCCAGCAGCTTCAGCGTAAACACCGGGGAGCTGTTTTTT.

In this sample, this clonotype turned up a few times. The chain carries TRBV5-1 and TRBJ2-7; 9 bases match TRBD1. This CDR3 region has 14 residues. CDR1 is SGHRS and CDR2 is YFSETQ in the germline V gene. With 0 bases clipped from V and 4 bases from J, the junction kept 2 bases outside the gene matches. The CDR3 is CASSLVGTGYEQYF. The CDR3 bases are TGCGCCAGCAGCTTGGTTGGGACAGGGTACGAGCAGTACTTC.

This clonotype was counted ten times or more. This chain links TRBV20-1 with TRBJ2-3; TRBD2 aligns across 7 bases. J gave up 5 bases and V 5 bases, and 13 bases lay outside the gene matches. This CDR3 contains 15 residues. In germline, CDR1 is DFQATT, CDR2 SNEGSKA (reference sequence). CDR3 sequence (DNA): TGCAGTGCTGTTGCCGGGACTACCCAAAGAGATACGCAGTATTTT. Its protein product is CSAVAGTTQRDTQYF.

This clonotype was recorded at least ten times. The CDR3 DNA follows: TGTGCCAGCGGTCGGGGCCCCGGGGAAAAACTGTTTTTT. Translation: CASGRGPGEKLFF. The rearrangement joins TRBV27 to TRBJ1-4; D is possibly TRBD1 (5 bases). CDR1 and CDR2 (germline): MNHEY, SMNVEV (reference sequence). V gave up 8 bases and J gave up 8 bases, with 15 bases separating them. This CDR3 has 13 residues.

The genes are TRBV10-3 and TRBJ2-3, with 14 bases fitting TRBD2. The V gene's germline CDR1 is ENHRY and CDR2 SYGVKD. Losses at the gene ends were 9 bases for V and 6 bases for J; bases not matched to a gene: 5. The CDR3 sequence is 14 residues long. The CDR3 sequence: CAIGLAGGEDTQYF. The CDR3 coding sequence is TGTGCCATAGGACTAGCGGGGGGAGAGGATACGCAGTATTTT.